The rows below give T cell receptor beta chains drawn from one sample of a study of cytomegalovirus exposure and HLA in healthy donors. The repertoire was sequenced with immunoSEQ multiplex PCR; TCRdb's copy has only in-frame clones and lacks some. The table includes more than 150,000 clones, 84% detected once. Sequenced sample: PBMCs. The receptors derive from a woman in her 50s in good health and CMV-seropositive. The CDR3 runs from the conserved cysteine through the conserved F or W. A D gene is named only where the DNA matches it firmly. Clone size is stated in some rows and not others, as once, few, many or a class when expanded.

V gene	clone size	D gene	CDR3 length	J gene	CDR3 DNA	CDR3 protein
TRBV18	NA	TRBD2	16	TRBJ2-5	TGTGCCAGCTCACCACAAACTAGCGGGGGAGGCGAGACCCAGTACTTC	CASSPQTSGGGETQYF
TRBV18	NA	NA	14	TRBJ1-6	TGTGCCAGCTCACCCTCGGGAATGGACTCACCCCTCCACTTT	CASSPSGMDSPLHF
TRBV21-1	NA	NA	18	TRBJ2-7	TGTGCCAGCGCTCAGGGGCGCCGGACAGTTCCTAGCTCCTACGAGCAGTACTTC	CASAQGRRTVPSSYEQYF
TRBV11-2	once	NA	16	TRBJ2-1	TGTGCCAGCAGCCCCCTGAGCCCGAGGGATTGGAATGAGCAGTTCTTC	CASSPLSPRDWNEQFF
TRBV10-3	NA	TRBD1	13	TRBJ2-5	TGTGCCATCAGTGAGGACAGGGCAAGGACCCAGTACTTC	CAISEDRARTQYF
TRBV13	NA	NA	14	TRBJ2-7	TGTGCCAGCAGCTCGGGGGTAGCAACCCACGAGCAGTACTTC	CASSSGVATHEQYF
TRBV7-2	NA	NA	15	TRBJ2-1	TGTGCCAGCAGCTTAGTAGGGGATCGATACAATGAGCAGTTCTTC	CASSLVGDRYNEQFF
TRBV6-5	few	NA	13	TRBJ1-5	TGTGCCAGCAGTTTCGGCGGGAATCAGCCCCAGCATTTT	CASSFGGNQPQHF
TRBV19	once	NA	15	TRBJ1-5	TGTGCCAGCCTAAGGGGCCAGAATAGCAATCAGCCCCAGCATTTT	CASLRGQNSNQPQHF
TRBV7-3	NA	NA	14	TRBJ1-1	TGTGCCAGCAGCTTCGGGGATCGTGGAACTGAAGCTTTCTTT	CASSFGDRGTEAFF
TRBV18	NA	NA	14	TRBJ1-2	TGTGCCAGCTCCGCTGAGGTTAGAAAGGATGGCTACACCTTC	CASSAEVRKDGYTF
TRBV10-3	once	TRBD1	15	TRBJ1-5	TGTGCCACCTCCTTAGACAGGGGAGCTAATCAGCCCCAGCATTTT	CATSLDRGANQPQHF
TRBV2	NA	TRBD1	13	TRBJ1-5	TGTGCCAGCAGCAGACAGGGCGATCAGCCCCAGCATTTT	CASSRQGDQPQHF